Following are 18 T cell receptor beta chains from one sample sequenced in a study of response to subunit inactivated influenza vaccine (dated by TCRdb to 2017 to 2018). Libraries were built with RT-PCR. For sequencing, an Illumina HiSeq 2500 was employed. The public reads were reprocessed in TCRdb via fastp at Q25 and MiXCR, keeping in-frame beta chains. Rows are combined by CDR3 protein, so each entry shows the most common genes and DNA. Within this sample are roughly 570,000 distinct CDR3 sequences, with 13% to 15% of them counted one time only. Jointly, the top ten make up approximately 10% of the sample. The source was PBMCs from blood, collected approximately 13 days after vaccination. These receptor sequences come from a man in his forties or fifties who received an inactivated influenza vaccine. Donor details come from another sample of the same person, matched by shared clones.

The chain employs TRBV7-9 and TRBJ2-1, with 15 bases that match TRBD2. CDR3 length equals 17 residues. The germline V gene has CDR1 SEHNR and CDR2 FQNEAQ (reference sequence). Unmatched junction bases numbered 12, after V lost 7 bases and J lost 8 bases. CDR3 sequence (DNA): TGTGCCAGCACTAAATCCTCGGGACTAGCGGGAGGAGATGAGCAGTTCTTC. Amino acid sequence: CASTKSSGLAGGDEQFF.

There are many counts of this clonotype. The V call is TRBV24-1, the J call TRBJ2-1; D is unclear. The V end was cut by 2 bases, the J end by 7 bases, with 11 bases between. This CDR3 is 14 amino acids long. Germline V gene sequence: CDR1 KGHDR, CDR2 SFDVKD. This CDR3 is CATSDWGRRNEQFF. The CDR3 DNA follows: TGTGCCACCAGTGATTGGGGAAGGCGGAATGAGCAGTTCTTC.

This clonotype was counted ten times or more. This chain joins TRBV12-3 or TRBV12-4 and TRBJ2-1; 9 bases map to TRBD1. After removal of 1 base from V and 7 bases from J, the junction contained 5 bases not matched to a gene. The CDR3 loop spans 15 amino acids. In DNA, the CDR3 is TGTGCCAGCAGTTTAGGACCGGGGACAGGGAATGAGCAGTTCTTC. Its translation is CASSLGPGTGNEQFF.

This clonotype was detected only a few times. This chain uses TRBV14 with TRBJ1-1; 8 positions agree with TRBD1. The CDR3 contains 13 residues. The germline CDR1 and CDR2 sequences are SGHDN and FVKESK. V lost 8 bases and J lost 4; bases outside the gene matches: 6. Here the CDR3 reads CASELTGGTEAFF. CDR3 DNA: TGTGCCAGCGAACTCACAGGGGGCACTGAAGCTTTCTTT.

This clonotype was observed many times. This sequence joins TRBV20-1 and TRBJ2-7, with D possibly being TRBD2 (5 bases). Germline V CDR1 and CDR2: DFQATT, SNEGSKA (reference sequence). The CDR3 sequence is 14 residues long. Trimming removed 0 bases at V and 4 bases at J, with 13 bases between. The DNA of the CDR3 is TGCAGTGCTAGAGATCTGGAGAGGGAGTACGAGCAGTACTTC. Its translation is CSARDLEREYEQYF.

With respect to this clonotype: Just one base apart from a much larger clone, this may be a read error. The CDR3 does not close with the conserved phenylalanine or tryptophan, likely indicating a read error. This sequence joins TRBV7-2 and TRBJ2-3, with 7 bases fitting TRBD2. The trim removed 1 base at V and 0 bases at J, leaving 1 base unmatched. Looked up from germline, CDR1 is SGHTA and CDR2 is FQGNSA. This CDR3 region has 15 residues. The CDR3 DNA sequence: TGTGCCAGCAGCTTAGGGGACTACAGCACAGATACGCAGTATTTG. This encodes CASSLGDYSTDTQYL.

This clonotype was seen only a few times. This rearrangement joins TRBV18 to TRBJ2-6; D is undetermined. The CDR3 spans 16 residues. V was shortened by 3 bases and J by 0 bases, with 9 bases between the two germline ends. Germline loops: CDR1 KGHSH, CDR2 LQKENI. The CDR3 loop reads CASSPQWGSGANVLTF. CDR3 in DNA: TGTGCCAGCTCACCCCAGTGGGGCTCTGGGGCCAACGTCCTGACTTTC.

This rearrangement joins TRBV5-1 to TRBJ1-1; D unclear. This CDR3 spans 15 amino acids. The germline gives CDR1 SGHRS, CDR2 YFSETQ. V dropped 0 bases and J dropped 1 base, with 10 bases sitting between them. CDR3 protein: CASSLEGSSNTEAFF. In nucleotides, the CDR3 is TGCGCCAGCAGCTTGGAAGGGAGCTCGAACACTGAAGCTTTCTTT.

This clonotype was counted at least ten times. The chain employs TRBV13 and TRBJ2-7; tentatively, D is TRBD1 or TRBD2 (5 bases each). Germline V gene lookup returns CDR1 PRHDT and CDR2 FYEKMQ (reference sequence). The CDR3 covers 15 residues. Trimming took off 2 bases at V and 2 bases at J, with 13 bases between the two ends. The CDR3 nucleotides are TGTGCCAGCAGCTTACTAGGGACGATCCCCTACGAGCAGTACTTC. It is translated as CASSLLGTIPYEQYF.

Only a few counts were recorded for this clonotype. The chain has TRBV12-3 or TRBV12-4 and TRBJ1-5, with 8 bases aligning to TRBD1. The V gene end was trimmed by 6 bases and the J gene end by 1 base; junction bases not matched to a gene: 8. The CDR3 runs 16 residues. CDR3 loop: CASRGTGGVSNQPQHF. For the CDR3, the DNA is TGTGCCAGCAGGGGGACAGGCGGCGTCAGCAATCAGCCCCAGCATTTT.

This clonotype was counted between two and nine times. This sequence joins TRBV12-3 or TRBV12-4 and TRBJ1-2, with TRBD1 identical over 8 bases. The CDR3 sequence is 14 residues long. The V segment lost 0 bases and the J segment 8 bases; nucleotides outside the gene matches: 5. The CDR3 DNA follows: TGTGCCAGCAGTTTAGCTGGGACAGGTGCCGGCTACACCTTC. Translation: CASSLAGTGAGYTF.

This chain links TRBV6-1 with TRBJ1-3; D is ambiguous. V dropped 6 bases and J dropped 0 bases, with 15 bases sitting between them. From germline, CDR1 is MNHNS and CDR2 SASEGT. The CDR3 has 16 residues. The CDR3 DNA is TGTGCCAGCAGCCGCCAAAGTGTATTCTCTGGAAACACCATATATTTT. The encoded protein is CASSRQSVFSGNTIYF.

Here the CDR3 DNA reads TGCAGTGCTCAGAGGGGGTCCACCCTCACAGATACGCAGTATTTT. Protein: CSAQRGSTLTDTQYF. The chain joins TRBV20-1 to TRBJ2-3; the D gene is possibly TRBD1 (6 bases). Germline CDR1 is DFQATT and CDR2 is SNEGSKA (reference sequence). Trimming shortened V by 5 bases and J by 2 bases, and 17 bases separated the two germline ends. The CDR3 loop spans 15 amino acids.

This clonotype was observed many times. The genes are TRBV24-1 and TRBJ2-1, with D perhaps matching TRBD1 or TRBD2 (5 bases each). Germline values: CDR1 KGHDR, CDR2 SFDVKD. Trimming removed 0 bases from V and 0 bases from J, with 11 bases in between. The CDR3 has 17 residues. CDR3 nucleotides: TGTGCCACCAGTGATTTGCCGGGACGGAGCTCCTACAATGAGCAGTTCTTC. This encodes CATSDLPGRSSYNEQFF.

The V gene is TRBV12-3 or TRBV12-4, the J gene TRBJ2-7, with 7 bases identical to TRBD1. This CDR3 region has 11 residues. With 5 bases clipped from V and 12 bases from J, the junction kept 7 bases outside the gene matches. CDR3 coding DNA: TGTGCCAGCAGTACAGGGGCGGATGGGTACTTC. Its translation: CASSTGADGYF.

This clonotype was detected only a few times. CDR3 protein: CASARQGRYEQYF. The CDR3 nucleotides read TGCGCCAGCGCCAGACAGGGGCGCTACGAGCAGTACTTC. This chain links TRBV5-1 with TRBJ2-7; 8 bases map to TRBD1. The CDR3 runs 13 residues. Germline trimming cut 7 bases from V and 3 bases from J; bases unmatched to any gene: 6. The V gene's germline CDR1 is SGHRS and CDR2 YFSETQ.

This clonotype was seen a few times. The rearrangement joins TRBV7-3 to TRBJ2-1, with TRBD2 identical over 7 bases. CDR1 is SGHTA and CDR2 is FQGTGA in the germline V gene. The CDR3 sequence is 15 residues long. Losses at the gene ends were 2 bases for V and 4 bases for J; bases not matched to a gene: 5. The CDR3: CASSLLGEGYNEQFF. CDR3 DNA sequence: TGTGCCAGCAGCTTATTGGGGGAGGGGTACAATGAGCAGTTCTTC.

This clonotype was observed a few times. The chain combines TRBV9 with TRBJ2-2; 14 bases fit TRBD2. The CDR3 is made up of 15 amino acids. Germline loops: CDR1 SGDLS, CDR2 YYNGEE. V dropped 4 bases and J dropped 7; count of bases not matched to a gene: 3. This CDR3 reads CASSKTSGGDGELFF. CDR3 sequence (DNA): TGTGCCAGCAGCAAGACTAGCGGGGGGGACGGGGAGCTGTTTTTT.